This T cell receptor (beta chain) was sequenced during a study of OX40 agonist ivuxolimab in advanced cancers. Profiling relied on immunoSEQ multiplex PCR, and the TCRdb table lists in-frame clones only, not all of them. This sample has 77,000 or so clones, with 75% to 95% found just once. The CDR3 has 18 amino acids. Germline V gene data show CDR1 as SGDLS and CDR2 as YYNGEE. J lost 2 bases, V lost 4 bases, and 7 bases had no gene match. The input for sequencing was CD4+ or CD8+ T cells sorted from blood, taken in a trial of the OX40 agonist ivuxolimab. The receptor was derived from an adult with an advanced solid tumor such as melanoma, head and neck, liver or kidney cancer. The chain uses TRBV9 and TRBJ2-3; 16 bases match TRBD2. The CDR3, as DNA: TGTGCCAGCAGCCCGACCGGGACTAGCGGGGGGGACACAGATACGCAGTATTTT. It encodes CASSPTGTSGGDTDTQYF.